This T cell receptor (beta chain) emerged from a study of CD8 T cells in ankylosing spondylitis. Study results and limitations: Significant enrichment of disease-linked clones was reported in matched ankylosing spondylitis synovial fluid. Relatively rare in peripheral blood, disease-linked clones were also CD8+.

At least ten counts were recorded for this clonotype. Antigen: not known. Quantitative 5'-RACE with molecular barcodes generated TCR beta libraries. TCRdb re-analysed the 5' RACE reads in MiXCR, keeping a single row per CDR3 protein. This table holds 210,000 or so distinct CDR3 sequences, about 26% found once. Sequenced: blood, either unsorted or a sorted T cell fraction (not recorded which). The receptor's source is a male donor with ankylosing spondylitis or in good health (not recorded which).

The CDR3 region is CASGETSSADTQYF. The CDR3 nucleotides are TGCGCCAGCGGGGAGACTAGTTCCGCAGATACGCAGTATTTT. The rearrangement joins TRBV10-1 to TRBJ2-3; D is possibly TRBD2 (6 bases). Germline V gene data show CDR1 as WNHNN and CDR2 as SYGVQD (reference sequence). The CDR3 contains 14 residues. Trimming removed 8 bases from V and 4 bases from J, with 16 bases in between.